The following is a T cell receptor (beta chain) sequence with its context. These data are taken from a study of blood T cell repertoires in COVID-19. Study summary: Specimens from acute and convalescent COVID-19 originated in the United States, Italy and Spain. PBMCs, B-cell-depleted T cells, or T cells provided the cDNA or gDNA that made up the material.

This CDR3 region has 15 residues. Trimming stripped 4 bases from V and 2 bases from J, with 15 bases between. Germline V gives CDR1 SGHNT, CDR2 YYREEE (reference sequence). Per the original methods: Estimated nucleated cell counts came from reference gene primer amplification. Libraries were prepared by immunoSEQ multiplex PCR; TCRdb keeps only in-frame clonotypes and omits some of them. For V, J and clone size, that table is used; D and trimming come from the DNA. The repertoire has 150,000 or so clones, more than 75% of them found once; the top ten carry roughly 5.2%. Seattle-derived patients entered the study during active infection and were followed longitudinally.

This clonotype was sampled from a woman between 65 and 79 years old with COVID-19, enrolled during active disease. This chain links TRBV5-4 with TRBJ1-2, with a tentative D call TRBD1 (5 bases). The source material was peripheral blood. The DNA for the CDR3 is TGTGCCAGCAGCCCGTCCGGCGGGGGAAACTATGGCTACACCTTC. It encodes CASSPSGGGNYGYTF.